The entry below describes one T cell receptor (beta chain). The target antigen is unknown. PCR amplification relied on 60 Vbeta primers (plus 13 Jbeta primers). Produced via immunoSEQ multiplex PCR; TCRdb's table is partial and in-frame only. The sample has around 130,000 clones; 70% are singletons. This CDR3 is built from 14 residues. Looked up from germline, CDR1 is MDHEN and CDR2 is SYDVKM. With 8 bases removed from V and 9 bases from J, the gap between germline ends came to 17 bases. The data derive from a study of cytomegalovirus exposure and HLA in healthy donors. Regarding the study as a whole: Later analysis suggested links between common viral pathogens and several top significant clusters. In a later analysis, 15,000 to 20,000 TCR beta sequences were associated with HLA alleles at 0.05 false discovery rate.

The receptor comes from a woman younger than 45 in good health and CMV-seronegative. The chain couples TRBV28 to TRBJ1-6; D perhaps matches TRBD1 (6 bases). The sequencing input was PBMCs. The CDR3 reads CASETGQGSSPLHF. CDR3 DNA sequence: TGTGCCAGCGAGACAGGCCAGGGGAGTTCACCCCTCCACTTT.